This note documents a single T cell receptor beta chain sequence. This clone was detected only once. No antigen is known for it. Base qualities are not at hand, and no much larger clone is one base apart. This record belongs to a study of blood T cell repertoires in COVID-19 (dated by TCRdb to the early 2020s). About the study as a whole: Samples covering the acute and convalescent phases of COVID-19 were provided by collaborators in the United States, Italy and Spain. The prospective study material was composed of cDNA or gDNA derived from T cells, B-cell-depleted T cells, or PBMCs. Deeply sampled blood TCRbeta repertoires from subjects exposed to, actively infected with, or recovered from COVID-19 were included in the dataset. The repertoires were released in a freely available public database intended as a resource for research on the immune response to SARS-CoV-2. The samples were drawn from two sources: the first 160 participants of the ongoing ImmuneRACE study, and fewer than 1,500 subjects contributed by 6 global collaborators. Nearly every sample came with metadata listing a de-identified subject ID, COVID-19 status, age in years and sex. Where HLA class I and class II types were available, the types were taken from metadata supplied by the sample provider, not from assay-based typing.

CDR1 and CDR2, per the germline V gene, are ENHRY and SYGVKD. V is pared back by 7 bases and J by 8 bases, with 17 bases lying between the germline termini. The CDR3 runs 13 amino acids, cysteine and phenylalanine included. Only the CDR3 part of the read is kept: 39 bases, read in frame from the first base. The collaborating institutions used their own protocols to collect whole blood in K2EDTA tubes. For TCRbeta analysis, collaborator samples were shipped as frozen whole blood, as isolated PBMCs, or as DNA extracted from either sample type. What the research found in general, with its limitations: Clinical and demographic metadata were provided uncurated, with the amount varying by source and participant.

TCRbeta CDR3 regions were amplified from genomic DNA by means of the immunoSEQ Assay, a bias-controlled multiplex PCR. As for the authors' bioinformatics: The number of nucleated cells in each sample was estimated from the amplification of reference gene primers within the assay. Sequence reads were collapsed and filtered to measure the absolute abundance of every unique TCRbeta CDR3 rearrangement. For each sample, productive Simpson clonality was calculated as the square root of Simpson's diversity index over productive rearrangements. The table comes from immuneACCESS by way of TCRdb, which keeps in-frame sequences with V and J called. Part of the clones is missing from these tables; in studies checked, under half for an unresolved V gene and the rest for unknown reasons. The V and J calls and clone size were taken over from that table, and D and trimming were inferred from the DNA. For this sample the table gives about 39,000 clones, of which around 85% were detected only once. The top ten clones comprise 3.5% to 4.5% of the sample.

The sample comprised peripheral blood. The TCR sequence derives from a man in his sixties with acute or convalescent COVID-19. This chain joins TRBV10-3 to TRBJ1-2; too little of a D gene remains to name it. The DNA sequence reads TGTGCCATCACCCCGAGGCCGGTCGACGGCTACACCTTC. Its protein is CAITPRPVDGYTF.